This T cell receptor beta chain was recorded in a study of blood T cell repertoires in COVID-19. The protocol was immunoSEQ multiplex PCR, while the TCRdb copy is restricted to in-frame clones and leaves out a portion. The sample yields fewer than 85,000 clones, over 70% seen once. Specimen: peripheral blood. The clonotype comes from an older woman with acute or convalescent COVID-19.

The CDR3 DNA follows: TGTGCCAGCAGCTTTGGGTTCCGGGCTAGCGGGTACAATGAGCAGTTCTTC. The encoded protein is CASSFGFRASGYNEQFF. The V and J genes are TRBV5-6 and TRBJ2-1; 8 nucleotides agree with TRBD2. J lost 4 bases, V lost 2 bases, and 11 bases had no gene match. The CDR3 contains 17 residues. Germline V lookup: CDR1 SGHDT, CDR2 YYEEEE.